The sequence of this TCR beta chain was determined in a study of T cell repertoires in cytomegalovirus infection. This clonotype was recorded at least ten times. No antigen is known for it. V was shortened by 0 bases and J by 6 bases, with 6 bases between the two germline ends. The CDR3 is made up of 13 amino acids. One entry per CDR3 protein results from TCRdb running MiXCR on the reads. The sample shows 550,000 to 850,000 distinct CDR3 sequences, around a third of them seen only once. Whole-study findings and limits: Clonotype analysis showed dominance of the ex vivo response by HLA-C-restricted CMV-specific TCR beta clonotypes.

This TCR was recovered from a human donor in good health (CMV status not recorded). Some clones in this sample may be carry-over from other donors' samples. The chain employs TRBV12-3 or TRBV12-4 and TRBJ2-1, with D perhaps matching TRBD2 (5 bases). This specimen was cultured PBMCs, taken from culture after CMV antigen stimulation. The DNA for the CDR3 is TGTGCCAGCAGTTTAGCTACTAGCAATGAGCAGTTCTTC. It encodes CASSLATSNEQFF.